The next 3 T cell receptor beta chains were all read from a single sample in a study of blood T cell repertoires in COVID-19. The protocol was immunoSEQ multiplex PCR, while the TCRdb copy is restricted to in-frame clones and leaves out a portion. Counted here are approximately 190,000 clones, about 86% occurring once; the ten biggest clones make up around an eighth. The specimen sequenced was peripheral blood. The source of these receptors is a man younger than 40 with active or convalescent COVID-19.

The rearrangement uses TRBV10-2 and TRBJ1-2, with D possibly matching TRBD1 (6 bases). CDR1 and CDR2 (germline): WSHSY, SAAADI. The CDR3 runs 15 residues. The V end was cut by 3 bases, the J end by 3 bases, with 14 bases between. The CDR3 DNA reads as TGCGCCAGCAGTGACCAACAGGGCCGGGACTATGGCTACACCTTC. Encoded protein: CASSDQQGRDYGYTF.

This sequence joins TRBV30 and TRBJ1-2; D gene uncertain. Germline V CDR1 and CDR2: GTSNPN, SVGIG (reference sequence). Trimming cost V 2 bases and J 0 bases, with 10 bases left between them. CDR3 length: 14 residues. The CDR3 reads CAWSPTHANYGYTF. CDR3 sequence (DNA): TGTGCCTGGAGTCCGACACACGCTAACTATGGCTACACCTTC.

This rearrangement joins TRBV10-3 to TRBJ2-1; 11 bases map to TRBD2. With 4 bases clipped from V and 8 bases from J, the junction kept 13 bases outside the gene matches. Germline V gene sequence: CDR1 ENHRY, CDR2 SYGVKD. The CDR3 length is 17 residues. CDR3 DNA sequence: TGTGCCATCAGTGGCCTAGCGGGAGGATCCGGGGCCGATGAGCAGTTCTTC. Translation: CAISGLAGGSGADEQFF.